This T cell receptor beta chain was sequenced for a study of T cell responses to AZD1222 COVID-19 vaccine. Study details: Pooled samples include second doses given at about 4 or 12 weeks. Study results and caveats: Only after the peak T cell response were repertoires sampled. Donors skewed white British and female; clonal diversity was possibly underestimated. The breadth and depth of Spike-specific TCRs increased once two AZD1222 doses had been given.

Points on this clone: The antigen remains undetermined.

CDR3 length: 15 amino acids. V dropped 5 bases and J dropped 4; count of bases not matched to a gene: 10. Germline values: CDR1 MNHEY, CDR2 SVGEGT. The protocol was immunoSEQ multiplex PCR, while the TCRdb copy is restricted to in-frame clones and leaves out a portion. The table records about 170,000 clones, approximately 93% of them present only once. Material: peripheral blood, obtained on day 0 of AZD1222 vaccination. This receptor was identified in an adult in good health. This rearrangement joins TRBV6-2 or TRBV6-3 to TRBJ1-1; TRBD1 matches 7 bases. The CDR3 spells CASSATLNRGTEAFF. The DNA of the CDR3 is TGTGCCAGCAGTGCCACTTTAAACAGGGGCACTGAAGCTTTCTTT.